These 19 T cell receptor beta chains originate from one sample sequenced in a study of CXCR3-negative and CXCR3-positive naive CD8 T cells. The libraries of TRB cDNA were prepared using 5' RACE with UMI labels. No DNA is given; TCRdb re-called the 5' RACE reads and lists each CDR3 protein once. The sample includes around 50,000 distinct CDR3 sequences. Sequencing used memory CD8+ T cells from blood. These receptor sequences come from a human donor in good health. Some clones in this sample may be carry-over from other donors' samples.

The V call is TRBV5-5, the J call TRBJ1-1; the D gene TCRdb calls, TRBD1, cannot be checked with no DNA. The germline gives CDR1 SGHKS, CDR2 YYEKEE (reference sequence). The CDR3 is 15 amino acids. The CDR3 loop reads CASSLRGTGGAEAFF.

The genes are TRBV5-5 and TRBJ2-1; lacking DNA, the TRBD1 call made by TCRdb goes unchecked. CDR3 length: 15 residues. Germline CDR1 SGHKS, CDR2 YYEKEE (reference sequence). The CDR3 region is CASSFGTTGSDEQFF. Filled out from reference TRBV5-5 and TRBJ2-1, the complete variable domain reads DAGVTQSPTHLIKTRGQQVTLRCSPISGHKSVSWYQQVLGQGPQFIFQYYEKEERGRGNFPDRFSARQFPNYSSELNVNALLLGDSALYLCASSFGTTGSDEQFFGPGTRLTVL.

The chain is built from TRBV20-1 and TRBJ1-1. In germline, CDR1 is DFQATT, CDR2 SNEGSKA (reference sequence). The CDR3 runs to 12 residues. The CDR3 region is CSATRRDTEAFF.

This chain uses TRBV7-2 with TRBJ2-3; no DNA is available, so the TRBD2 call from TCRdb remains unchecked. Looked up from germline, CDR1 is SGHTA and CDR2 is FQGNSA. The CDR3 covers 15 residues. CDR3 amino acids: CASSLPSRYTDTQYF. The full variable domain, with the rest looked up from reference TRBV7-2 and TRBJ2-3, is GAGVSQSPSNKVTEKGKDVELRCDPISGHTALYWYRQSLGQGLEFLIYFQGNSAPDKSGLPSDRFSAERTGGSVSTLTIQRTQQEDSAVYLCASSLPSRYTDTQYFGPGTRLTVL.

V gene TRBV28 combines with J gene TRBJ1-1. CDR3 length equals 13 residues. Germline V lookup: CDR1 MDHEN, CDR2 SYDVKM. CDR3 region: CASSFEVGTEAFF.

The chain is built from TRBV10-3 and TRBJ2-2; there is no DNA to check the TCRdb D call of TRBD2. Per the germline V gene, CDR1 is ENHRY and CDR2 is SYGVKD. The CDR3 covers 15 residues. CDR3 region: CATRGSGTNTGELFF.

The rearrangement joins TRBV28 to TRBJ2-5; as DNA is missing, the TRBD2 call by TCRdb cannot be tested. CDR3 length equals 14 residues. CDR1 MDHEN and CDR2 SYDVKM come from the germline V gene. Here the CDR3 reads CASNEPREQETQYF. The entire variable domain, with the rest obtained from reference TRBV28 and TRBJ2-5, is as follows: DVKVTQSSRYLVKRTGEKVFLECVQDMDHENMFWYRQDPGLGLRLIYFSYDVKMKEKGDIPEGYSVSREKKERFSLILESASTNQTSMYLCASNEPREQETQYFGPGTRLLVL.

V is TRBV30 and J is TRBJ2-7; checking the TCRdb D call of TRBD1 is not possible without DNA. This CDR3 contains 14 residues. CDR1 is GTSNPN and CDR2 is SVGIG in the germline V gene (reference sequence). This CDR3 reads CAWSDGQGMHEQYF.

The V and J genes are TRBV29-1 and TRBJ2-3; no DNA is available, so the TRBD1 call from TCRdb remains unchecked. This CDR3 spans 17 amino acids. The germline CDR1 and CDR2 sequences are SQVTM and ANQGSEA. This CDR3 reads CSVVPTRTAVNQDTQYF.

This chain uses TRBV7-9 with TRBJ1-2; TCRdb designates TRBD1, a call that cannot be tested without DNA. CDR1 and CDR2 (germline): SEHNR, FQNEAQ (reference sequence). The CDR3 spans 12 residues. The CDR3 sequence is CASSGVQDGYTF.

The chain joins TRBV7-9 to TRBJ1-2; no DNA is available, so the TRBD1 call from TCRdb remains unchecked. The CDR3 is 16 residues long. Per the germline V gene, CDR1 is SEHNR and CDR2 is FQNEAQ (reference sequence). The CDR3 reads CASSPGTGGALLGYTF. Looking up the rest from reference TRBV7-9 and TRBJ1-2 gives the full variable domain: DTGVSQNPRHKITKRGQNVTFRCDPISEHNRLYWYRQTLGQGPEFLTYFQNEAQLEKSRLLSDRFSAERPKGSFSTLEIQRTEQGDSAMYLCASSPGTGGALLGYTFGSGTRLTVV.

The V call is TRBV3-1, the J call TRBJ2-7; the D call from TCRdb, TRBD2, cannot be confirmed without DNA. Germline CDR1 reads LGHDT; CDR2 reads YNNKEL (reference sequence). The CDR3 spans 17 residues. CDR3 sequence reads: CASSQHNPGLEEMEQYF.

V is TRBV30 and J is TRBJ1-6; TCRdb outputs TRBD1, but without DNA this stays unchecked. CDR1 and CDR2 from the germline V gene are GTSNPN and SVGIG (reference sequence). The CDR3 is 15 amino acids. The CDR3 protein is CAWSPRTGMNSPLHF.

The gene calls are TRBV29-1 and TRBJ1-4. Germline loops: CDR1 SQVTM, CDR2 ANQGSEA. The CDR3 contains 12 residues. CDR3: CSVWTPPEKLFF.

The chain joins TRBV5-5 to TRBJ2-7; TCRdb picks TRBD1, but there is no DNA to check that call. CDR3 length equals 14 residues. Germline CDR1 and CDR2: SGHKS and YYEKEE (reference sequence). The CDR3: CASSQQLPPLEQYF.

The chain couples TRBV6-6 to TRBJ2-3; absent DNA, TCRdb's TRBD1 call cannot be checked. The CDR3 length is 16 residues. Looked up from germline, CDR1 is MNHNY and CDR2 is SVGAGI (reference sequence). This chain's CDR3 is CASSSLGGTSTDTQYF.

CDR3 protein: CASRYTGNTGELFF. The chain employs TRBV12-3 or TRBV12-4 and TRBJ2-2; with no DNA, the TCRdb D assignment of TRBD1 cannot be verified. CDR3 length: 14 residues.

V gene TRBV7-2 combines with J gene TRBJ2-1. Germline assignment: CDR1 SGHTA and CDR2 FQGNSA. The CDR3 covers 15 residues. The CDR3 is CASSLFRSSYNEQFF.

The chain combines TRBV12-3 or TRBV12-4 with TRBJ2-2; without DNA, the TCRdb call of TRBD1 cannot be checked. This CDR3 is 13 amino acids long. CDR3 sequence reads: CASSDRNTGELFF.